A selection of T cell receptor beta chains follows, all from one sample in a study of beta chain features in type 1 diabetes. TCRdb's copy holds only in-frame clones and misses some; the assay was immunoSEQ multiplex PCR. The sample yields 970,000 or so clones, 17% seen once. The sample consisted of naive CD4+ T cells from blood. The receptors were sampled from a woman aged 18-29 years in good health. The CDR3 runs from the conserved cysteine through the conserved F or W. A D gene is named only where the DNA matches it firmly. Size tells how often a clone was seen (once, few, many) or the class of an expanded clone, and some rows leave it out.

cdr3_aa: CASTWTEGGYGYTF
cdr3_nt: TGTGCCAGCACCTGGACAGAGGGGGGCTATGGCTACACCTTC
j_call: TRBJ1-2
d_call: NA
clone_size: NA
v_call: TRBV6-1

cdr3_aa: CASSGFGTGNQPQHF
cdr3_nt: TGTGCCAGCTCCGGGTTTGGGACGGGCAATCAGCCCCAGCATTTT
j_call: TRBJ1-5
d_call: NA
clone_size: NA
v_call: TRBV28

cdr3_aa: CASSMTSGNYNEQFF
cdr3_nt: TGTGCCAGTAGTATGACTAGCGGGAATTACAATGAGCAGTTCTTC
j_call: TRBJ2-1
d_call: TRBD2
clone_size: few
v_call: TRBV19

cdr3_aa: CASSQREDLVRGETQYF
cdr3_nt: TGCGCCAGCAGCCAACGGGAAGACTTGGTGCGAGGAGAGACCCAGTACTTC
j_call: TRBJ2-5
d_call: NA
clone_size: once
v_call: TRBV4-1

cdr3_aa: CASNKQGADEQYF
cdr3_nt: TGTGCCAGCAACAAACAGGGGGCCGACGAGCAGTACTTC
j_call: TRBJ2-7
d_call: TRBD1
clone_size: few
v_call: TRBV28

cdr3_aa: CASSPDMGTGLYEQYF
cdr3_nt: TGTGCCAGCAGCCCCGATATGGGGACAGGCTTGTACGAGCAGTACTTC
j_call: TRBJ2-7
d_call: TRBD1
clone_size: few
v_call: TRBV7-2

cdr3_aa: CASSRDRGIDGETQYF
cdr3_nt: TGTGCCAGCAGCCGGGACAGGGGGATTGATGGAGAGACCCAGTACTTC
j_call: TRBJ2-5
d_call: TRBD1
clone_size: NA
v_call: TRBV2

cdr3_aa: CASSEVASGVNTGELFF
cdr3_nt: TGTGCCAGCAGCGAGGTAGCGTCGGGGGTCAACACCGGGGAGCTGTTTTTT
j_call: TRBJ2-2
d_call: NA
clone_size: few
v_call: TRBV9

cdr3_aa: CSVEVSGNTEAFF
cdr3_nt: TGCAGCGTTGAAGTTTCGGGGAACACTGAAGCTTTCTTT
j_call: TRBJ1-1
d_call: NA
clone_size: few
v_call: TRBV29-1

cdr3_aa: CASSLWASSYNEQFF
cdr3_nt: TGTGCCAGCAGCTTATGGGCAAGCTCCTACAATGAGCAGTTCTTC
j_call: TRBJ2-1
d_call: NA
clone_size: few
v_call: TRBV7-3

cdr3_aa: CASSLAGGRQNTGELFF
cdr3_nt: TGTGCCAGCAGCCTAGCGGGAGGGCGGCAGAACACCGGGGAGCTGTTTTTT
j_call: TRBJ2-2
d_call: TRBD2
clone_size: few
v_call: TRBV4-2

cdr3_aa: CAWSVRKLFF
cdr3_nt: TGTGCCTGGAGTGTAAGAAAACTGTTTTTT
j_call: TRBJ1-4
d_call: NA
clone_size: once
v_call: TRBV30

cdr3_aa: CASSWARDSTYEQYF
cdr3_nt: TGCGCCAGCAGCTGGGCCCGGGACAGCACCTACGAGCAGTACTTC
j_call: TRBJ2-7
d_call: TRBD1
clone_size: few
v_call: TRBV5-1

cdr3_aa: CASSIGRGWSYEQYF
cdr3_nt: TGTGCCAGTAGTATAGGCAGGGGATGGTCCTACGAGCAGTACTTC
j_call: TRBJ2-7
d_call: NA
clone_size: few
v_call: TRBV19

cdr3_aa: CASSSGTSTDTQYF
cdr3_nt: TGCGCCAGCAGCTCCGGGACTAGTACAGATACGCAGTATTTT
j_call: TRBJ2-3
d_call: TRBD2
clone_size: NA
v_call: TRBV5-1

cdr3_aa: CASSPQVPDTQYF
cdr3_nt: TGTGCCAGCAGTCCACAGGTCCCAGATACGCAGTATTTT
j_call: TRBJ2-3
d_call: NA
clone_size: few
v_call: TRBV7-2